This TCR beta chain was profiled in a study of PD-1 blockade in mismatch repair-deficient tumors. TCR sequencing covered three patients who responded to pembrolizumab. Germline-derived CDR1 and CDR2 are MNHEY and SMNVEV (reference sequence). Trimming took off 5 bases at V and 8 bases at J, with 13 bases between the two ends. This CDR3 comprises 13 residues. Assay: immunoSEQ multiplex PCR; the TCRdb copy retains only in-frame clones and omits some. The sample shows 15,000 to 25,000 clones, over 75% of them seen only once. The TCR comes from an adult with mismatch repair-deficient cancer. The source material was PBMCs, sampled 52 weeks after starting pembrolizumab. The chain couples TRBV27 to TRBJ2-1; D may be TRBD1 (5 bases). The CDR3 DNA follows: TGTGCCAGCAGTGTGCGTTTAGGGGATGAGCAGTTCTTC. Its protein is CASSVRLGDEQFF.